The rows below give T cell receptor beta chains drawn from one sample of a study of T cells in Graves' hyperthyroidism and ophthalmopathy. TCRdb re-derived calls from the multiplex PCR reads in MiXCR, one entry per CDR3 protein. The sample holds 450,000 to 700,000 distinct CDR3 sequences, about half seen once. Sample: peripheral blood or thyroid tissue (not recorded which). The receptors were sampled from an adult woman with Graves' disease, either hyperthyroidism or ophthalmopathy (not recorded which). Each CDR3 is given with its conserved first and last residue. D genes are given only for firm matches. The size field is filled for only some rows; it gives once, few, many or a size class.

d_call j_call v_call clone_size cdr3_aa cdr3_nt
NA TRBJ2-5 TRBV28 many CASSPLGRGQETQYF TGTGCCAGCAGTCCACTAGGACGCGGACAAGAGACCCAGTACTTC
TRBD1 TRBJ1-1 TRBV7-3 NA CASSHGQGKPEAFF TGTGCCAGCAGCCATGGACAGGGGAAACCTGAAGCTTTCTTT
TRBD1 TRBJ2-7 TRBV15 NA CATSSTGTERDEQYF TGTGCCACCAGCAGCACCGGGACAGAGAGGGACGAGCAGTACTTC
NA TRBJ1-1 TRBV5-6 many CASSNPREPKETEAFF TGTGCCAGCAGCAACCCCCGGGAACCCAAGGAGACTGAAGCTTTCTTT
TRBD1 TRBJ1-2 TRBV2 NA CASSADRVYGYTF TGTGCCAGCAGTGCTGACAGGGTCTATGGCTACACCTTC
TRBD2 TRBJ2-7 TRBV7-3 NA CASRSFAGAYEQYF TGTGCCAGCAGATCTTTCGCGGGGGCCTACGAGCAGTACTTC
NA TRBJ1-2 TRBV27 many CASSPFSGWDGYTF TGTGCCAGCAGTCCATTTTCAGGGTGGGATGGCTACACCTTC
TRBD1 TRBJ1-6 TRBV5-4 many CASSFGTGGGRPLHF TGTGCCAGCAGCTTCGGGACAGGGGGAGGAAGGCCCCTCCACTTT
NA TRBJ2-4 TRBV2 NA CASSAGDTNIQYF TGTGCCAGCAGTGCAGGCGATACAAACATTCAGTACTTC
TRBD1 TRBJ1-4 TRBV10-3 NA CAISLGTEINEKLFF TGTGCCATCAGTCTTGGGACAGAGATAAATGAAAAACTGTTTTTT
NA TRBJ1-6 TRBV11-2 many CASSVWSGNSPLHF TGTGCCAGCAGCGTCTGGTCGGGAAATTCACCCCTCCACTTT
NA TRBJ2-1 TRBV28 few CASRFRDEQFF TGTGCCAGCAGATTCAGAGATGAGCAGTTCTTC
TRBD1 TRBJ2-5 TRBV24-1 once CATSDITTGTAETQYF TGTGCCACCAGTGATATTACGACAGGGACAGCAGAGACCCAGTACTTC
TRBD1 TRBJ1-1 TRBV3-1 many CASSLRGQGTEAFF TGTGCCAGCAGCCTGAGGGGGCAGGGCACTGAAGCTTTCTTT
TRBD1 TRBJ2-2 TRBV4-1 many CASSQGTGVGTGELFF TGCGCCAGCAGCCAAGGGACAGGAGTGGGCACCGGGGAGCTGTTTTTT
NA TRBJ1-6 TRBV5-1 NA CASSLLPGPANSPLHF TGCGCCAGCAGCTTGTTGCCGGGGCCGGCGAATTCACCCCTCCACTTT
NA TRBJ2-6 TRBV19 few CASTPGAGANVLTF TGTGCCAGTACCCCAGGGGCGGGGGCCAACGTCCTGACTTTC
NA TRBJ1-5 TRBV9 many CASSVGGRDQPQHF TGTGCCAGCAGCGTAGGGGGCCGAGATCAGCCCCAGCATTTT
TRBD2 TRBJ2-5 TRBV12-3/TRBV12-4 many CASSFGGGRAQETQYF TGTGCCAGCAGTTTCGGTGGCGGGAGGGCCCAAGAGACCCAGTACTTC
NA TRBJ2-2 TRBV24-1 once CATSASDTGELFF TGTGCCACCAGTGCAAGTGACACCGGGGAGCTGTTTTTT
TRBD1 TRBJ1-2 TRBV12-3/TRBV12-4 few CASSWPGQDYGYTF TGTGCCAGCAGTTGGCCGGGACAGGACTATGGCTACACCTTC
NA TRBJ1-6 TRBV7-3 many CASSPGGGHSPLHF TGTGCCAGCAGCCCAGGCGGGGGGCACTCACCCCTCCACTTT
NA TRBJ1-2 TRBV28 few CASDAGGRVSGGYTF TGTGCCAGCGATGCCGGAGGGCGGGTCTCGGGGGGCTACACCTTC
NA TRBJ2-7 TRBV15 NA CATSPADSAVPYF TGTGCCACCAGCCCGGCGGACAGCGCCGTCCCGTACTTC
NA TRBJ1-6 TRBV7-2 few CASSQQEGNSPLHF TGTGCCAGCAGCCAGCAGGAGGGAAATTCACCCCTCCACTTT
TRBD1 TRBJ1-1 TRBV11-2 NA CASSLVTGTGSNTEAFF TGTGCCAGCAGCTTAGTCACCGGGACAGGGTCTAACACTGAAGCTTTCTTT
NA TRBJ1-5 TRBV12-3/TRBV12-4 many CASSPARVDQPQHF TGTGCCAGCAGCCCCGCCAGGGTCGATCAGCCCCAGCATTTT
NA TRBJ2-3 TRBV29-1 NA CSVALGTDTQYF TGCAGCGTTGCATTGGGCACAGATACGCAGTATTTT
TRBD1 TRBJ1-1 TRBV10-3 few CAISEEGGQSSTEAFF TGTGCCATCAGTGAGGAGGGGGGACAGTCGAGCACTGAAGCTTTCTTT
NA TRBJ1-4 TRBV29-1 few CSVGRGGSEKLFF TGCAGCGTTGGGCGGGGAGGGAGTGAAAAACTGTTTTTT
TRBD2 TRBJ2-5 TRBV20-1 NA CSARATSGSMETQYF TGCAGTGCTAGAGCGACTAGCGGGAGTATGGAGACCCAGTACTTC
NA TRBJ2-1 TRBV10-3 few CAIRERRGNNEQFF TGTGCCATCAGGGAGCGAAGGGGGAACAATGAGCAGTTCTTC
TRBD1 TRBJ1-5 TRBV4-1 few CASSQVPPLGGQPNQPQHF TGCGCCAGCAGCCAAGTACCCCCACTGGGGGGACAGCCCAATCAGCCCCAGCATTTT
NA TRBJ2-7 TRBV7-8 few CASSLAIFYEQYF TGTGCCAGCAGCTTAGCGATCTTCTACGAGCAGTACTTC
NA TRBJ2-5 TRBV7-8 few CASSLGGGGTQYF TGTGCCAGCAGCTTGGGAGGGGGAGGGACCCAGTACTTC
NA TRBJ2-5 TRBV14 few CASSYSGFGETQYF TGTGCCAGCAGCTACTCAGGGTTCGGAGAGACCCAGTACTTC
NA TRBJ2-3 TRBV29-1 NA CSVEGRWSTDTQYF TGCAGCGTCGAAGGGCGGTGGAGCACAGATACGCAGTATTTT
NA TRBJ1-5 TRBV20-1 NA CSASTQGFNQPQHF TGCAGTGCCAGCACTCAGGGGTTCAATCAGCCCCAGCATTTT
NA TRBJ2-7 TRBV10-3 NA CAPKPGLYEQYF TGTGCCCCCAAGCCAGGACTCTACGAGCAGTACTTC
TRBD2 TRBJ2-3 TRBV5-1 NA CASSRSSGYTDTQYF TGCGCCAGCAGCAGATCTAGCGGTTACACAGATACGCAGTATTTT
NA TRBJ2-2 TRBV5-5 many CASSRQVTNTGELFF TGTGCCAGCAGTCGACAGGTCACGAACACCGGGGAGCTGTTTTTT
NA TRBJ2-2 TRBV7-2 once CASSTPGPTGELFF TGTGCCAGCAGCACCCCCGGACCAACCGGGGAGCTGTTTTTT
NA TRBJ1-1 TRBV7-6 many CASSLALARNTEAFF TGTGCCAGCAGCTTAGCGCTCGCCAGGAACACTGAAGCTTTCTTT